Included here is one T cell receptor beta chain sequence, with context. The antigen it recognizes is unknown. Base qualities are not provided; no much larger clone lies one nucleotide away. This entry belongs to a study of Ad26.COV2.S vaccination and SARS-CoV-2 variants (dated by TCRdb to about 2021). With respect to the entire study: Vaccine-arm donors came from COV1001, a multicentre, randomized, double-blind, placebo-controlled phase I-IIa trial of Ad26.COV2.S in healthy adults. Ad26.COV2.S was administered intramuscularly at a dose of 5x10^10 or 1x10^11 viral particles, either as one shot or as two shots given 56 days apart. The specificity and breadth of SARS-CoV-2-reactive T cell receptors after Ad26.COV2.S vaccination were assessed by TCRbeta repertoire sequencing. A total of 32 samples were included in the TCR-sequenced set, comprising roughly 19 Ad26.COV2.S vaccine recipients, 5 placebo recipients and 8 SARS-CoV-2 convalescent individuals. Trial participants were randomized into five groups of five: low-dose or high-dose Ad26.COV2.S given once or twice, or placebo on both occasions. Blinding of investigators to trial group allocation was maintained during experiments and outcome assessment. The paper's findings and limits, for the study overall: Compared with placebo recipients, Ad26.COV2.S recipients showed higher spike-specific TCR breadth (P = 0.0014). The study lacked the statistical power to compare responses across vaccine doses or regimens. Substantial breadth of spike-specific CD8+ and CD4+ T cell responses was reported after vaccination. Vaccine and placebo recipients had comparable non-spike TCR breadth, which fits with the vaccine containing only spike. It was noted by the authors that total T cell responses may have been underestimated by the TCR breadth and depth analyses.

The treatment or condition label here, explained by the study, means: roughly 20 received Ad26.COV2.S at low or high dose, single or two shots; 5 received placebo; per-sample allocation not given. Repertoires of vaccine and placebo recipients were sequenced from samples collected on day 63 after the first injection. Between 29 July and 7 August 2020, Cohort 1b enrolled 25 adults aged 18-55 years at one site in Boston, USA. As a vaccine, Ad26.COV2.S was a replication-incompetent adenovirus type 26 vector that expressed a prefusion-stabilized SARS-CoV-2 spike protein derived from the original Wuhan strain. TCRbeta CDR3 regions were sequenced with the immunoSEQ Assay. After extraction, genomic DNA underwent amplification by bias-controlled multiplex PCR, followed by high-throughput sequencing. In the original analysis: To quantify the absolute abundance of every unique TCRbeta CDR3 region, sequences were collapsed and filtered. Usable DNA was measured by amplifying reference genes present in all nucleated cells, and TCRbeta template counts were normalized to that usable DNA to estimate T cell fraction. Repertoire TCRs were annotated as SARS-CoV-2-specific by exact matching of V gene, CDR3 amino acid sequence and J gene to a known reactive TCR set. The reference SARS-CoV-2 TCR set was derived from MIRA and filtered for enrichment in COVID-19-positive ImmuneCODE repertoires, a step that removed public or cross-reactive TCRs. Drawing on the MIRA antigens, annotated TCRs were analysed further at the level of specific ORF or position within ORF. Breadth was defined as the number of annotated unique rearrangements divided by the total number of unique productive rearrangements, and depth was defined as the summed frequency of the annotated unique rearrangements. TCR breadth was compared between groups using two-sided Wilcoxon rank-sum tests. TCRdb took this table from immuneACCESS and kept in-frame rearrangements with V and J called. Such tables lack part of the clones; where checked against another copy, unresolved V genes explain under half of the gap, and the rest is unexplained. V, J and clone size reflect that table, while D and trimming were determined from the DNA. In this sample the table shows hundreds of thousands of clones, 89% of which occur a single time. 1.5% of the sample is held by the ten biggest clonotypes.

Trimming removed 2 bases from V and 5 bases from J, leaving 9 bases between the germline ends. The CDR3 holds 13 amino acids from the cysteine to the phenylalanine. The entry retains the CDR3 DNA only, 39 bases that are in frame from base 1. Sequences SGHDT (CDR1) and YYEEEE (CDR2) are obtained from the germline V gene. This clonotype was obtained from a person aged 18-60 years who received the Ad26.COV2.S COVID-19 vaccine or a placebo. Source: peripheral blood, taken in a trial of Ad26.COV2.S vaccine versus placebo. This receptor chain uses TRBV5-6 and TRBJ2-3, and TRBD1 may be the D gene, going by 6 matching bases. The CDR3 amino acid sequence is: CASSFSGVDTQYF. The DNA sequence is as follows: TGTGCCAGCAGCTTTTCAGGGGTAGATACGCAGTATTTT.